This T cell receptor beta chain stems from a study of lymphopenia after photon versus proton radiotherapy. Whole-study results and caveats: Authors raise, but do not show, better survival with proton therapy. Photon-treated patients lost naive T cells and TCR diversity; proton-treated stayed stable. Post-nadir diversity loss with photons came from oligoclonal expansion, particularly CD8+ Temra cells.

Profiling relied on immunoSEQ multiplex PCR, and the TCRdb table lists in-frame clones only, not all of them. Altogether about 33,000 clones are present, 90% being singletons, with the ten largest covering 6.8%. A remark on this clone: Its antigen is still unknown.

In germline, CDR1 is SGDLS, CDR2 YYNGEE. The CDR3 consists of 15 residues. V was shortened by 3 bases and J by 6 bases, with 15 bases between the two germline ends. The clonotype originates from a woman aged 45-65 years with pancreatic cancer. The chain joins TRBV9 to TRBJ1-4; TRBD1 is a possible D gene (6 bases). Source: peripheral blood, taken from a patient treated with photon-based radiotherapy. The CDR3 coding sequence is TGTGCCAGCAGCGCGGCGACAGGAGGCTATGAAAAACTGTTTTTT. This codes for CASSAATGGYEKLFF.